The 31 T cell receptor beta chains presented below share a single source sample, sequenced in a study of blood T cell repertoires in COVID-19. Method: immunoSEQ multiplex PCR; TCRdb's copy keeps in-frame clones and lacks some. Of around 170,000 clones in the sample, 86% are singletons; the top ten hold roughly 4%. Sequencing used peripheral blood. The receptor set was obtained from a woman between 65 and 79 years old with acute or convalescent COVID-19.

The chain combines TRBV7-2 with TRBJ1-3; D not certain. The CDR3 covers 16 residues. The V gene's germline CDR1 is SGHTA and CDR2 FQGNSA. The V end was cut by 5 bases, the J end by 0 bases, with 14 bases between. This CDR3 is CASSARSATSGNTIYF. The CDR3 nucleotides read TGTGCCAGCAGCGCCCGTTCAGCGACCTCTGGAAACACCATATATTTT.

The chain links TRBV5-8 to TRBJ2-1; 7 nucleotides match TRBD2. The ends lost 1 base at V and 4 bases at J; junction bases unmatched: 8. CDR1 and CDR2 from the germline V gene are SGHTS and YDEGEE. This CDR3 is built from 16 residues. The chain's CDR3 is CASSLFSGIGYNEQFF. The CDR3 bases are TGTGCCAGCAGCTTGTTCAGCGGGATTGGTTACAATGAGCAGTTCTTC.

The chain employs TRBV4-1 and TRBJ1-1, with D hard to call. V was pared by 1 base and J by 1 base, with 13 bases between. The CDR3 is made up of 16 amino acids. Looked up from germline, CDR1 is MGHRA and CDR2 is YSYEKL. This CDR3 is CASSQGPTRGNTEAFF. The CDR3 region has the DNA TGCGCCAGCAGCCAAGGGCCTACCCGGGGGAACACTGAAGCTTTCTTT.

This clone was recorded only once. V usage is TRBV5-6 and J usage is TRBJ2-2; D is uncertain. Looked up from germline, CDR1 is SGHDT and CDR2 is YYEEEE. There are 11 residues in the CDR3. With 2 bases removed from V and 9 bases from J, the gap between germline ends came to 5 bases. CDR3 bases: TGTGCCAGCAGCTTATCTCGGGAGCTGTTTTTT. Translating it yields CASSLSRELFF.

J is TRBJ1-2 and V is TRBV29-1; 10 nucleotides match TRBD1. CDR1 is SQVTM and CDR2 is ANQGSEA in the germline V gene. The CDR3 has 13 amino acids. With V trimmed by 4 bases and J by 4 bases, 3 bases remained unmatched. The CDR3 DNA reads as TGCAGCGTTGGACAGGGGGCCCGCTATGGCTACACCTTC. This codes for CSVGQGARYGYTF.

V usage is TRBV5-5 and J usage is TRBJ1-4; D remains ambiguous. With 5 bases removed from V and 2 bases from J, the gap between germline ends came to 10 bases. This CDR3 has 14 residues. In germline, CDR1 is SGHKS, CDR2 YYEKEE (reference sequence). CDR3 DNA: TGTGCCAGCAGGTCAGCGGCCACTAATGAAAAACTGTTTTTT. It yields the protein CASRSAATNEKLFF.

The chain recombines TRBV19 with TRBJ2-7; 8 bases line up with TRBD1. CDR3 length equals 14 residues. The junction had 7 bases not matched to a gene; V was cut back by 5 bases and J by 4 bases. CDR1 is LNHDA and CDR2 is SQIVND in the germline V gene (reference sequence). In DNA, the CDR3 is TGTGCCAGTAGTCAACAGGGGGGCTCATACGAGCAGTACTTC. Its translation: CASSQQGGSYEQYF.

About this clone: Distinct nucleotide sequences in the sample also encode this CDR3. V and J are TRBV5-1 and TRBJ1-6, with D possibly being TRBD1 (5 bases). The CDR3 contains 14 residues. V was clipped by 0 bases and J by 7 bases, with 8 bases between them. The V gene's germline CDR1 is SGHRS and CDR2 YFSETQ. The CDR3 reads CASSLGQGNSPLHF. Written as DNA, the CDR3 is TGCGCCAGCAGCTTGGGGCAGGGAAATTCACCCCTCCACTTT.

The CDR3 reads CASSRLAAAYNEQFF. The CDR3 DNA sequence: TGTGCCAGCAGCAGACTAGCGGCAGCCTACAATGAGCAGTTCTTC. The V and J genes are TRBV7-3 and TRBJ2-1; 9 positions agree with TRBD2. CDR1 and CDR2 (germline): SGHTA, FQGTGA. Trimming cost V 5 bases and J 2 bases; bases outside gene matches: 4. The length of the CDR3 is 15 residues.

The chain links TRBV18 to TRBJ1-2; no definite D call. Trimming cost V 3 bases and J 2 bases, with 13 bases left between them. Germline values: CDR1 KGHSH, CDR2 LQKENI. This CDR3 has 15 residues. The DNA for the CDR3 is TGTGCCAGCTCACCGGGTCGGGGTTCCAACTATGGCTACACCTTC. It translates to CASSPGRGSNYGYTF. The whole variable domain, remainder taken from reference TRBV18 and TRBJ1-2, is NAGVMQNPRHLVRRRGQEARLRCSPMKGHSHVYWYRQLPEEGLKFMVYLQKENIIDESGMPKERFSAEFPKEGPSILRIQQVVRGDSAAYFCASSPGRGSNYGYTFGSGTRLTVV.

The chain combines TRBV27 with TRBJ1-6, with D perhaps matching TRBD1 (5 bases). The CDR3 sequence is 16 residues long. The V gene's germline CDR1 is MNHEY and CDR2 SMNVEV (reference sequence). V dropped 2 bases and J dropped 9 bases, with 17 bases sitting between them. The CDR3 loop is CASSLAPIGGISPLHF. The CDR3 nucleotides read TGTGCCAGCAGTTTAGCGCCAATCGGGGGGATTTCACCCCTCCACTTT.

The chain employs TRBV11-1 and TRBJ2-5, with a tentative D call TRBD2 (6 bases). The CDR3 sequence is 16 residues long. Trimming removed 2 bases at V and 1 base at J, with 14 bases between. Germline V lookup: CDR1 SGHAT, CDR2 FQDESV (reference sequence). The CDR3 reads CASSLSPRGLQETQYF. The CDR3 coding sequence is TGTGCCAGCAGCTTATCGCCGCGGGGTCTCCAAGAGACCCAGTACTTC. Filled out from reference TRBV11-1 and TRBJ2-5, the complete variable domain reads EAEVAQSPRYKITEKSQAVAFWCDPISGHATLYWYRQILGQGPELLVQFQDESVVDDSQLPKDRFSAERLKGVDSTLKIQPAELGDSAMYLCASSLSPRGLQETQYFGPGTRLLVL.

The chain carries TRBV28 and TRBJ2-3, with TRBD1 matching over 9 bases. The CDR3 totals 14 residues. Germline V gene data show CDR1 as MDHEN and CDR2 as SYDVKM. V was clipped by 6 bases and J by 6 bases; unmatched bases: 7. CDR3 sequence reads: CASRGQGTSDTQYF. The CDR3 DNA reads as TGTGCCAGCAGGGGACAGGGAACGTCGGATACGCAGTATTTT.

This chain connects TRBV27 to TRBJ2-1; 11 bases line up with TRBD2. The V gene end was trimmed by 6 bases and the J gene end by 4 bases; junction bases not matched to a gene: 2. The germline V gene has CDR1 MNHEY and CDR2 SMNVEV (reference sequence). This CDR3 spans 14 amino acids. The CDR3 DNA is TGTGCCAGCAGCGGACTAGCGGGTTACAATGAGCAGTTCTTC. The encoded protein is CASSGLAGYNEQFF.

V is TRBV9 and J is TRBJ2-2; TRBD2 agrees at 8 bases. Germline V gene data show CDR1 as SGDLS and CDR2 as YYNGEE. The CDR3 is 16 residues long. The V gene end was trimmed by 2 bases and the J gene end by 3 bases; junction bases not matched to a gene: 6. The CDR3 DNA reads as TGTGCCAGCAGCGTCGGGGGGGCCGATTACACCGGGGAGCTGTTTTTT. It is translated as CASSVGGADYTGELFF. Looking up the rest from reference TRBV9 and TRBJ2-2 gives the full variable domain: DSGVTQTPKHLITATGQRVTLRCSPRSGDLSVYWYQQSLDQGLQFLIQYYNGEERAKGNILERFSAQQFPDLHSELNLSSLELGDSALYFCASSVGGADYTGELFFGEGSRLTVL.

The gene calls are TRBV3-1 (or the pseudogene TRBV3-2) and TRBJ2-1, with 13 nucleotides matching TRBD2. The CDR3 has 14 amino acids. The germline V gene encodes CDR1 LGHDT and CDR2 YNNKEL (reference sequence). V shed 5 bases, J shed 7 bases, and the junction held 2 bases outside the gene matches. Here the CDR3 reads CASSAGLAGNEQFF. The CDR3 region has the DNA TGTGCCAGCAGCGCGGGACTAGCGGGAAATGAGCAGTTCTTC.

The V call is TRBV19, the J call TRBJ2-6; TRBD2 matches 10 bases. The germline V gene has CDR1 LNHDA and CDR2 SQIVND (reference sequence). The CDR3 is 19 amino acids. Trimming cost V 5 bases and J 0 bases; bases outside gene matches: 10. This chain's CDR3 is CASSAIAGGVSSGANVLTF. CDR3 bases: TGTGCCAGTAGTGCCATAGCGGGGGGAGTCTCCTCTGGGGCCAACGTCCTGACTTTC.

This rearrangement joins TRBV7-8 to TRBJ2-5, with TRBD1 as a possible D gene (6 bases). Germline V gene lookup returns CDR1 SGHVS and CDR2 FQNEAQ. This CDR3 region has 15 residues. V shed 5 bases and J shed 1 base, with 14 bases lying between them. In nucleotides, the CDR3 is TGTGCCAGCAGCATCCCAGGGGTTTCCCAAGAGACCCAGTACTTC. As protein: CASSIPGVSQETQYF.

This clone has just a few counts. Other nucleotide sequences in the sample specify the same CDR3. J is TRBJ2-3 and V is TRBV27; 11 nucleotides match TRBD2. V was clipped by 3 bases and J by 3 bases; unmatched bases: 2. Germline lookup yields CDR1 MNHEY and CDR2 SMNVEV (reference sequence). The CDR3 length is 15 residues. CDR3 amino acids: CASSFGTSGTDTQYF. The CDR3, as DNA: TGTGCCAGCAGTTTTGGGACTAGCGGAACAGATACGCAGTATTTT.

CDR3 coding DNA: TGTGCCAGCAGTGAGGGGGGGTCTGAAGCTTTCTTT. Its protein is CASSEGGSEAFF. The chain has TRBV2 and TRBJ1-1, with D possibly matching TRBD1 (5 bases). CDR3 length: 12 amino acids. Trimming removed 3 bases from V and 6 bases from J, with 8 bases in between. Per germline, CDR1 SNHLY and CDR2 FYNNEI.

The chain's CDR3 is CASSPSRDREDLNYGYTF. CDR3 DNA: TGCGCCAGCAGCCCCTCCCGGGACAGGGAGGATCTTAACTATGGCTACACCTTC. The V gene is TRBV4-1, the J gene TRBJ1-2; TRBD1 agrees at 9 bases. CDR1 and CDR2 (germline): MGHRA, YSYEKL. The V and J ends lost 4 bases and 1 base, in that order; junction bases with no gene match: 13. The CDR3 contains 18 residues.

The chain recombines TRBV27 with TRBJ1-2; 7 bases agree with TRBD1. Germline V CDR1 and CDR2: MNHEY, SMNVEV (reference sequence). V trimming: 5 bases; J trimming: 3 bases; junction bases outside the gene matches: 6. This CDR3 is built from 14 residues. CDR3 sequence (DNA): TGTGCCAGCAGTCCAGACAGGGCCTACTATGGCTACACCTTC. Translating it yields CASSPDRAYYGYTF.

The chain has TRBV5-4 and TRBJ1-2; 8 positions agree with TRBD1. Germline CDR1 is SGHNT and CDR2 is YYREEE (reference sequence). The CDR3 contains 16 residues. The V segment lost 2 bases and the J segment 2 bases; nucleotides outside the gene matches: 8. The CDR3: CASSFGRQGRNYGYTF. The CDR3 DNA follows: TGTGCCAGCAGCTTTGGTCGACAGGGGAGGAACTATGGCTACACCTTC.

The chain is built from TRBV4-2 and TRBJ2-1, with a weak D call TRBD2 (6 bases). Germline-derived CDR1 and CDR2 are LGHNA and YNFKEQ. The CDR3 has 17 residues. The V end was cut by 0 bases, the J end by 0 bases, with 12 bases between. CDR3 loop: CASSQDLAGGSYNEQFF. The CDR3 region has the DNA TGTGCCAGCAGCCAAGATCTAGCCGGGGGCTCCTACAATGAGCAGTTCTTC.

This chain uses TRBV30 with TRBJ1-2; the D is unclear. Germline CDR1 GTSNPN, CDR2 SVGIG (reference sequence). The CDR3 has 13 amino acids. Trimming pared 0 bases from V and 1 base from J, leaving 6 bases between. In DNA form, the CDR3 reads TGTGCCTGGAGTGTATCCCTTAACTATGGCTACACCTTC. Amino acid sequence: CAWSVSLNYGYTF.

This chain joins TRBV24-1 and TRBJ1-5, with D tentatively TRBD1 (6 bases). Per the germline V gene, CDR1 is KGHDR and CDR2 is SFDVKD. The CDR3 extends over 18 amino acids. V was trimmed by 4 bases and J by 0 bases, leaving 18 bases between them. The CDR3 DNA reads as TGTGCCACCAGTGAGTCTACCTCCGGGACACTTAGCAATCAGCCCCAGCATTTT. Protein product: CATSESTSGTLSNQPQHF.

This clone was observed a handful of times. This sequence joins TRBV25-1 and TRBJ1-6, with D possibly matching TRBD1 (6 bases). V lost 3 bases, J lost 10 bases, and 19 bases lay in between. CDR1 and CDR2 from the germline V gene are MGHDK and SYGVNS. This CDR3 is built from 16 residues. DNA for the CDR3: TGTGCCAGCAGTGACGCCGCGGGGGGGCCAGGGTCACCCCTCCACTTT. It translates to CASSDAAGGPGSPLHF.

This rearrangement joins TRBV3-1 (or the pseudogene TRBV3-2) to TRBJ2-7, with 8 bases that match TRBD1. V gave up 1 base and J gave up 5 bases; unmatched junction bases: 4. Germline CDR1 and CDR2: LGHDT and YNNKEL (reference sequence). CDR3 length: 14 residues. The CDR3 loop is CASSQGTGMNEQYF. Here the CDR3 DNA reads TGTGCCAGCAGCCAAGGGACAGGGATGAACGAGCAGTACTTC.

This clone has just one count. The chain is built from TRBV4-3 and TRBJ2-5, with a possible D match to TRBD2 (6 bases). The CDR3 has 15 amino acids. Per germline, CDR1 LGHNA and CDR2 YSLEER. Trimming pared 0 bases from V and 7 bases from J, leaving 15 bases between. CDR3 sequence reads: CASSQDTSRLGTQYF. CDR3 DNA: TGCGCCAGCAGCCAAGATACTAGCAGGTTGGGGACCCAGTACTTC.

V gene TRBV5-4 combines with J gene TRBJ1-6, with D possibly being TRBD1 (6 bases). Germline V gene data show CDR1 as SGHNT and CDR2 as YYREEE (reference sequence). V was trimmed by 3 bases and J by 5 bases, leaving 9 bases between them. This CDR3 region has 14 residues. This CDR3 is CASSSGTNNSPLHF. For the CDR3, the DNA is TGTGCCAGCAGCTCCGGGACAAATAATTCACCCCTCCACTTT.

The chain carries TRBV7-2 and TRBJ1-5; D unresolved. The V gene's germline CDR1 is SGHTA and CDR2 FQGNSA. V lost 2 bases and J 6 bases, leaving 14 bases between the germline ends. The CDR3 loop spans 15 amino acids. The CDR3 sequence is CASSLRYAGLQPQHF. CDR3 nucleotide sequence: TGTGCCAGCAGCTTAAGGTATGCAGGCCTTCAGCCCCAGCATTTT. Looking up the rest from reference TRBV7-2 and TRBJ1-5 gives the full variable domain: GAGVSQSPSNKVTEKGKDVELRCDPISGHTALYWYRQSLGQGLEFLIYFQGNSAPDKSGLPSDRFSAERTGGSVSTLTIQRTQQEDSAVYLCASSLRYAGLQPQHFGDGTRLSIL.